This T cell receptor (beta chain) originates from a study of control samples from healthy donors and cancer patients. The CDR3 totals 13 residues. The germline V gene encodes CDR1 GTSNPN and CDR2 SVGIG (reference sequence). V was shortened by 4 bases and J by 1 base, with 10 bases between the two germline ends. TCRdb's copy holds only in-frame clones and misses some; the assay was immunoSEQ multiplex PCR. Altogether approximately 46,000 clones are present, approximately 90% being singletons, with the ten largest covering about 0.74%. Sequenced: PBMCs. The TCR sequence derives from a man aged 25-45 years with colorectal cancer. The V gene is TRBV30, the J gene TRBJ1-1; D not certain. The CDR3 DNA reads TGTGCCTGGACTCTCGGCCCGAACACTGAAGCTTTCTTT. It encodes CAWTLGPNTEAFF.